Presented here are 19 T cell receptor beta chains from one specimen sequenced in a study of neurological immune-mediated disorders. In TCRdb, the 5' RACE reads were re-called with MiXCR into one record per CDR3 protein. The table has roughly 45,000 distinct CDR3 sequences, 13% seen once. Time point described: longitudinal time-point 2. Input material: PBMCs. Source of these receptors: a male donor with HTLV-1-associated myelopathy (HAM/TSP).

This clonotype appeared many times. DNA for the CDR3: TGCGCCAGCAGCAGAATAGCGGGGGCCGACAATGAGCAGTTCTTC. The encoded protein is CASSRIAGADNEQFF. The J gene is TRBJ2-1, the V gene TRBV5-1, with 9 bases identical to TRBD2. V was pared by 4 bases and J by 5 bases, with 7 bases of the junction left unmatched. The germline V gene has CDR1 SGHRS and CDR2 YFSETQ. The CDR3 runs to 15 residues.

In this sample, this clonotype turned up many times. This chain links TRBV7-2 with TRBJ1-2; TRBD1 matches at 9 bases. V shed 5 bases and J 5 bases; nucleotides not matched to a gene: 6. The CDR3 runs 14 residues. The germline CDR1 and CDR2 sequences are SGHTA and FQGNSA. CDR3 region: CASSQLGQGYGYTF. The CDR3 DNA follows: TGTGCCAGCAGCCAGCTGGGACAGGGATATGGCTACACCTTC. Full variable domain (remainder filled in from reference TRBV7-2 and TRBJ1-2): GAGVSQSPSNKVTEKGKDVELRCDPISGHTALYWYRQSLGQGLEFLIYFQGNSAPDKSGLPSDRFSAERTGGSVSTLTIQRTQQEDSAVYLCASSQLGQGYGYTFGSGTRLTVV.

This clonotype came up many times. The chain is built from TRBV20-1 and TRBJ2-5; D gene ambiguous. The CDR3 loop spans 12 amino acids. V gave up 2 bases and J gave up 4 bases, with 8 bases separating them. The germline V gene encodes CDR1 DFQATT and CDR2 SNEGSKA (reference sequence). CDR3 loop: CSARYFGETQYF. The CDR3 coding sequence is TGCAGTGCTAGATACTTTGGAGAGACCCAGTACTTC.

This clonotype has at least ten counts. J is TRBJ2-6 and V is TRBV27; no reliable D call. The CDR3 loop spans 13 amino acids. From germline, CDR1 is MNHEY and CDR2 SMNVEV (reference sequence). With 3 bases removed from V and 4 bases from J, the gap between germline ends came to 4 bases. The CDR3 protein is CASSLTGANVLTF. CDR3 sequence (DNA): TGTGCCAGCAGTTTGACCGGGGCCAACGTCCTGACTTTC.

There are many counts of this clonotype. The chain employs TRBV5-1 and TRBJ2-5; D unclear. The CDR3 totals 13 residues. Germline CDR1 reads SGHRS; CDR2 reads YFSETQ. V gave up 0 bases and J gave up 3 bases, with 6 bases separating them. CDR3 nucleotide sequence: TGCGCCAGCAGCTTGGCTGTCGAAGAGACCCAGTACTTC. As protein: CASSLAVEETQYF.

This clonotype was seen repeatedly, ten times or more. The chain recombines TRBV6-1 with TRBJ2-7, with TRBD2 matching 7 bases. The V gene's germline CDR1 is MNHNS and CDR2 SASEGT. The length of the CDR3 is 14 residues. J lost 9 bases, V lost 7 bases, and 15 bases had no gene match. This CDR3 is CASIRGGGLRGQYF. DNA for the CDR3: TGTGCCAGCATTCGCGGGGGAGGTCTACGAGGGCAGTACTTC.

This rearrangement joins TRBV6-2 or TRBV6-3 to TRBJ2-2, with D possibly being TRBD1 (6 bases). V dropped 2 bases and J dropped 6 bases, with 13 bases sitting between them. Germline CDR1 reads MNHEY; CDR2 reads SVGEGT. CDR3 length: 15 amino acids. The CDR3 DNA is TGTGCCAGCAGTTACGAGTGGGGACACCCCGGGGAGCTGTTTTTT. Translating gives CASSYEWGHPGELFF.

This clonotype was observed at least ten times. This chain connects TRBV7-2 to TRBJ2-7; 10 bases agree with TRBD2. V lost 2 bases, J lost 7 bases, and 11 bases stayed unmatched. The germline CDR1 and CDR2 sequences are SGHTA and FQGNSA. The CDR3 runs to 16 residues. The CDR3 protein is CASSLWLAGGRGEQYF. The CDR3 DNA follows: TGTGCCAGCAGCTTATGGTTAGCGGGGGGCCGCGGGGAGCAGTACTTC.

This clonotype has at least ten counts. The chain employs TRBV27 and TRBJ1-4, with D maybe TRBD1 (5 bases). The CDR3 is made up of 14 amino acids. V dropped 4 bases and J dropped 14 bases, with 20 bases sitting between them. CDR1 is MNHEY and CDR2 is SMNVEV in the germline V gene (reference sequence). The CDR3 DNA sequence: TGTGCCAGCAGTTCGCAACAGGACGGGGTTGTGCTGTTTTTT. Translating it yields CASSSQQDGVVLFF.

This clonotype was observed at least ten times. V is TRBV7-2 and J is TRBJ1-2; the D is unclear. V was trimmed by 5 bases and J by 2 bases, leaving 9 bases between them. CDR1 and CDR2 (germline): SGHTA, FQGNSA. This CDR3 comprises 13 residues. DNA of the CDR3: TGTGCCAGCAGCGCCCGGAGCAACTATGGCTACACCTTC. This gives the protein CASSARSNYGYTF.

This clonotype has ten or more counts. The chain employs TRBV20-1 and TRBJ1-1; the D is unclear. Germline loops: CDR1 DFQATT, CDR2 SNEGSKA (reference sequence). The CDR3 runs 12 residues. V dropped 2 bases and J dropped 7 bases, with 11 bases sitting between them. The CDR3, as DNA: TGCAGTGCTAGAATCACGTCCCGTGAAGCTTTCTTT. Protein: CSARITSREAFF.

Ten or more counts support this clonotype. The rearrangement joins TRBV4-3 to TRBJ2-7; TRBD2 matches at 8 bases. The CDR3 length is 14 residues. Germline V gene lookup returns CDR1 LGHNA and CDR2 YSLEER. Trimming at V came to 1 base and at J to 6 bases, leaving 5 bases not matched to a gene. The CDR3, as DNA: TGCGCCAGCAGCCAAGGCCCGGGGGGGCTCGAGCAGTACTTC. Translated: CASSQGPGGLEQYF.

This clonotype was observed many times. The rearrangement uses TRBV5-6 and TRBJ2-5; D possibly corresponds to TRBD1 (6 bases). Germline CDR1 reads SGHDT; CDR2 reads YYEEEE. The length of the CDR3 is 14 residues. Trimming pared 5 bases from V and 5 bases from J, leaving 16 bases between. The CDR3 sequence: CASSLGTFSETQYF. The CDR3 nucleotides are TGTGCCAGCAGTCTGGGGACATTTTCGGAGACCCAGTACTTC.

This clonotype was found many times. This chain uses TRBV6-6 with TRBJ2-5; D is unclear. The CDR3 loop spans 12 amino acids. V gave up 5 bases and J gave up 5 bases, with 9 bases separating them. Looked up from germline, CDR1 is MNHNY and CDR2 is SVGAGI (reference sequence). The CDR3 reads CASSLTDETQYF. The CDR3 coding sequence is TGTGCCAGCAGTCTCACGGATGAGACCCAGTACTTC.

V and J are TRBV9 and TRBJ2-1; TRBD2 agrees at 15 bases. Germline CDR1 SGDLS, CDR2 YYNGEE. The CDR3 spans 15 residues. Trimming cost V 0 bases and J 8 bases; bases outside gene matches: 0. CDR3 DNA: TGTGCCAGCAGCGTAGGGACTAGCGGGAGGGATGAGCAGTTCTTC. This codes for CASSVGTSGRDEQFF.

This clonotype was counted ten times or more. The rearrangement uses TRBV6-2 or TRBV6-3 and TRBJ2-7, with D possibly TRBD1 on 5 matching bases. CDR3 length: 16 amino acids. Germline CDR1 is MNHEY and CDR2 is SVGEGT. V was clipped by 0 bases and J by 7 bases, with 19 bases between them. The CDR3 spells CASSYSATDPMGEQYF. CDR3 bases: TGTGCCAGCAGTTACTCGGCGACAGACCCCATGGGGGAGCAGTACTTC.

This clonotype was observed at least ten times. The chain uses TRBV7-9 and TRBJ1-1; the D gene is possibly TRBD1 (5 bases). The CDR3 runs to 17 residues. V dropped 5 bases and J dropped 1 base, with 20 bases sitting between them. Germline V gene data show CDR1 as SEHNR and CDR2 as FQNEAQ (reference sequence). The CDR3, as DNA: TGTGCCAGCAGCCCTTATCCGGGACGCCCGGAGAACACTGAAGCTTTCTTT. Its protein product is CASSPYPGRPENTEAFF.

This clonotype showed up many times. The chain combines TRBV29-1 with TRBJ1-1; perhaps TRBD1 as D (5 bases). The V and J ends lost 6 bases and 5 bases respectively, with 22 bases between them. The CDR3 covers 15 residues. Looked up from germline, CDR1 is SQVTM and CDR2 is ANQGSEA. The CDR3 nucleotides are TGCAGCGTCCTTTCTTTTTGGGGGAGGCGGACTGAAGCTTTCTTT. It encodes CSVLSFWGRRTEAFF.

This clonotype came up many times. J is TRBJ2-7 and V is TRBV7-2; possible D gene TRBD2, 6 bases. This CDR3 has 13 amino acids. V dropped 2 bases and J dropped 6 bases, with 11 bases sitting between them. In germline, CDR1 is SGHTA, CDR2 FQGNSA. DNA for the CDR3: TGTGCCAGCAGCTTAAGGTCGGGGGTCGAGCAGTACTTC. Translating it yields CASSLRSGVEQYF.